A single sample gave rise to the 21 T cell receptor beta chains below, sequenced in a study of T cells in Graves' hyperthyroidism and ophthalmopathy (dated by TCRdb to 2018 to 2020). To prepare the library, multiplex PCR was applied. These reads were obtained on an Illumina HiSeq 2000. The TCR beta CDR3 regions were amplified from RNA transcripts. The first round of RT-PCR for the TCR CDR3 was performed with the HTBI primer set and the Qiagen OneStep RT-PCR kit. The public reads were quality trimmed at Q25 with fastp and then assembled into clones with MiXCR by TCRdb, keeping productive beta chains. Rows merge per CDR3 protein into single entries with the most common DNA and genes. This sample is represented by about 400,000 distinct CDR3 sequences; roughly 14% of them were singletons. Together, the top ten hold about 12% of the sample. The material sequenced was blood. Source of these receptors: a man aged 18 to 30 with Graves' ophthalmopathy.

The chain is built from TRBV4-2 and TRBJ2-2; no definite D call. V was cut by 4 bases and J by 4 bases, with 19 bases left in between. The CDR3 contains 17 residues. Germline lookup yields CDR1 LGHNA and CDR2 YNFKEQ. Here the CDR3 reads CASSPSPGRRGTGELFF. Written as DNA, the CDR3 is TGTGCCAGCAGCCCTTCCCCCGGGCGCCGAGGCACCGGGGAGCTGTTTTTT.

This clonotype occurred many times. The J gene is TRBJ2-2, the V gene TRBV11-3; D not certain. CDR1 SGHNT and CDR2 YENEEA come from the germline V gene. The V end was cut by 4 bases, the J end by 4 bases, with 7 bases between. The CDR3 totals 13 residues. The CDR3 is CASSSRLTGELFF. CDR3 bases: TGTGCCAGCAGCTCTCGTCTCACCGGGGAGCTGTTTTTT.

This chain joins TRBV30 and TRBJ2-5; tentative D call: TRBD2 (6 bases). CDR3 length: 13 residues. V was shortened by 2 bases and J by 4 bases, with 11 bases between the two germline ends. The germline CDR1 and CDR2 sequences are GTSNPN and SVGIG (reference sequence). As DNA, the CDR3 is TGTGCCTGGAGTTATCTGGGAGGAGAGACCCAGTACTTC. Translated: CAWSYLGGETQYF.

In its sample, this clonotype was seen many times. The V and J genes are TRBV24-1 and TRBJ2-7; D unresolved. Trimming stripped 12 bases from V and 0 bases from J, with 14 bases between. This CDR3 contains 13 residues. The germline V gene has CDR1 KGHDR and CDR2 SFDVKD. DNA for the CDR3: TGTGCCCCCATGGACGTGAGCTCCTACGAGCAGTACTTC. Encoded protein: CAPMDVSSYEQYF.

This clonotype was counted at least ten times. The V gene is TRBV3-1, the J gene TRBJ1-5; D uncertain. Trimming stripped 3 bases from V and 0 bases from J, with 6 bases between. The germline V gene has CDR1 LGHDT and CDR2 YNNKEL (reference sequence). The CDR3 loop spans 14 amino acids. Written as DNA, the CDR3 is TGTGCCAGCAGCCAGGAGGGTAGCAATCAGCCCCAGCATTTT. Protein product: CASSQEGSNQPQHF.

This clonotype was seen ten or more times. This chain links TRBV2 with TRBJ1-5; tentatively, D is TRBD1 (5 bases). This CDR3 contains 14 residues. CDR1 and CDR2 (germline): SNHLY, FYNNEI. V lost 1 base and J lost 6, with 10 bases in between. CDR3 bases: TGTGCCAGCAGTGAAGTGGGGGGTTCTCAGCCCCAGCATTTT. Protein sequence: CASSEVGGSQPQHF.

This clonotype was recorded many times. CDR3 nucleotide sequence: TGTGCCAGCAGTGGCCGGAGACAGTCCTACGAGCAGTACTTC. It specifies CASSGRRQSYEQYF. The V call is TRBV6-1, the J call TRBJ2-7; tentative D call: TRBD1 (5 bases). Germline V gene data show CDR1 as MNHNS and CDR2 as SASEGT. Trimming shortened V by 4 bases and J by 1 base, and 11 bases separated the two germline ends. The CDR3 has 14 residues.

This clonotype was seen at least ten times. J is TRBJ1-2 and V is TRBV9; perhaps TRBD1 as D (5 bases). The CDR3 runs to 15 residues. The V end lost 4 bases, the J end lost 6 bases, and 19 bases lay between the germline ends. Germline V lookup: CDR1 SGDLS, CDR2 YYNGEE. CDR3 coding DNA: TGTGCCAGCAGCCCCTTTGCGGGGGGTTCGGATGGCTACACCTTC. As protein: CASSPFAGGSDGYTF.

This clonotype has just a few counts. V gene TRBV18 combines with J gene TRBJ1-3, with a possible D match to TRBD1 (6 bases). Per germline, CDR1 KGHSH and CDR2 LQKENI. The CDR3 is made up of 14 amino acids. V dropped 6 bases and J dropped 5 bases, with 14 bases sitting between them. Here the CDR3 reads CASSTQGGRNTIYF. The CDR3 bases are TGTGCCAGCTCGACCCAAGGGGGTAGAAACACCATATATTTT.

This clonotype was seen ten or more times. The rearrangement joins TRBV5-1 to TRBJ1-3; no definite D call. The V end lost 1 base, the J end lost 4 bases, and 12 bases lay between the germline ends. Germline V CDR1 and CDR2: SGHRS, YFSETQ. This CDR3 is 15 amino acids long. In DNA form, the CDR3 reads TGCGCCAGCAGCTTGTTGGGAGGTTTCGGAAACACCATATATTTT. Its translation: CASSLLGGFGNTIYF.

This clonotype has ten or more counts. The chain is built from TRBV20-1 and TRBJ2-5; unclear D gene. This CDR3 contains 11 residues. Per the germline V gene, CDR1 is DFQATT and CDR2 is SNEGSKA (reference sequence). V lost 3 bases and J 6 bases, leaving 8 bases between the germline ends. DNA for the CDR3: TGCAGTGCTAGTGTGACGAAGACCCAGTACTTC. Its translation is CSASVTKTQYF.

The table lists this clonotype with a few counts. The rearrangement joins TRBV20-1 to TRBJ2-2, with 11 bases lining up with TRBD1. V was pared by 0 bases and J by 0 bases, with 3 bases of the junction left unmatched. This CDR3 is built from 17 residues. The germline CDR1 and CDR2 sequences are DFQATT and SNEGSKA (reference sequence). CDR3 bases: TGCAGTGCTAGAGAGTGGACAGGGGGCCCGAACACCGGGGAGCTGTTTTTT. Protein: CSAREWTGGPNTGELFF.

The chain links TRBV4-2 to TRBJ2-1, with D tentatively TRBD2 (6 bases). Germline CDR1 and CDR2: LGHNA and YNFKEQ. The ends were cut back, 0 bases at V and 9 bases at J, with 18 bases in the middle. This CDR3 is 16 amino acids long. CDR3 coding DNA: TGTGCCAGCAGCCAAGAGCGGACGGGAGCGGTTAGTGAGCAGTTCTTC. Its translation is CASSQERTGAVSEQFF.

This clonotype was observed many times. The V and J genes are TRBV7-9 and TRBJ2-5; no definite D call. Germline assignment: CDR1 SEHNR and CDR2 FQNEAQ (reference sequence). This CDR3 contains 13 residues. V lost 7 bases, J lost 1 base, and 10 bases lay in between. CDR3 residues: CASTVASQETQYF. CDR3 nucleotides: TGTGCCAGCACCGTAGCTAGCCAAGAGACCCAGTACTTC.

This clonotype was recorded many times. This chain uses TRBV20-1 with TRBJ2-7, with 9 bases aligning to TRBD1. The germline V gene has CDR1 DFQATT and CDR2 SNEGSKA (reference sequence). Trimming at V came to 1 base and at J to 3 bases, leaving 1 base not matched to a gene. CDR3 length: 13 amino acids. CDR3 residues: CSARGQGVYEQYF. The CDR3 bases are TGCAGTGCTAGAGGACAGGGGGTCTACGAGCAGTACTTC.

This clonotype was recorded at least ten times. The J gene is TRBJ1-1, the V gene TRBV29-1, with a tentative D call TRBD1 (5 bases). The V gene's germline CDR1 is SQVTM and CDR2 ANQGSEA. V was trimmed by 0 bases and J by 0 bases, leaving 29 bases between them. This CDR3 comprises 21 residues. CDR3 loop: CSVEDRASRRNRFSMNTEAFF. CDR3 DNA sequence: TGCAGCGTTGAAGATCGCGCTTCGAGGAGAAACAGGTTCTCCATGAACACTGAAGCTTTCTTT. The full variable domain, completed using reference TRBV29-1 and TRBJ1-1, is SAVISQKPSRDICQRGTSLTIQCQVDSQVTMMFWYRQQPGQSLTLIATANQGSEATYESGFVIDKFPISRPNLTFSTLTVSNMSPEDSSIYLCSVEDRASRRNRFSMNTEAFFGQGTRLTVV.

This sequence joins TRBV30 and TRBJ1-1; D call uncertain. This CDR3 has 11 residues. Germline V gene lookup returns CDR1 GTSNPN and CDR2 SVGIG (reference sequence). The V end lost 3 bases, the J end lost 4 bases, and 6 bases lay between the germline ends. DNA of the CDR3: TGTGCCTGGAGCCCCGGCACTGAAGCTTTCTTT. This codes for CAWSPGTEAFF. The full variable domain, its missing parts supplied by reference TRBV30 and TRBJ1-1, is SQTIHQWPATLVQPVGSPLSLECTVEGTSNPNLYWYRQAAGRGLQLLFYSVGIGQISSEVPQNLSASRPQDRQFILSSKKLLLSDSGFYLCAWSPGTEAFFGQGTRLTVV.

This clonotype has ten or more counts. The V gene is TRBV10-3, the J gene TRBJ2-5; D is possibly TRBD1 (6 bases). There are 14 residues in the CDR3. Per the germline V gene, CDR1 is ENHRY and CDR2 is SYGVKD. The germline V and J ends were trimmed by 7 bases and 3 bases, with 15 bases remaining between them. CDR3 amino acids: CAINSGTPEETQYF. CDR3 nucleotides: TGTGCCATCAATTCCGGGACACCTGAAGAGACCCAGTACTTC.

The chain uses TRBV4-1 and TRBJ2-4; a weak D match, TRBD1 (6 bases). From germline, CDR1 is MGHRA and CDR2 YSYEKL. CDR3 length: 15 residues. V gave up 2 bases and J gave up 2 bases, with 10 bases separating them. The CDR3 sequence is CASSQPGQTKNIQYF. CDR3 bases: TGCGCCAGCAGCCAACCGGGACAAACCAAAAACATTCAGTACTTC.

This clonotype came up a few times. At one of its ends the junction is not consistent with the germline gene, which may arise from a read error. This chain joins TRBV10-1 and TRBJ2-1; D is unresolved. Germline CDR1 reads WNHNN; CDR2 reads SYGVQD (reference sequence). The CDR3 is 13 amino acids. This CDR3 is CASSGIQHNEQSF. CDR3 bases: TGCGCCAGCTCAGGTATCCAACACAATGAGCAGTCCTTC.

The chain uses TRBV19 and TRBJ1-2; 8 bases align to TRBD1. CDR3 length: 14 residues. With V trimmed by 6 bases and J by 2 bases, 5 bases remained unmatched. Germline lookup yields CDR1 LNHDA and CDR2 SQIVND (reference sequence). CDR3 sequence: CASRGTGLNYGYTF. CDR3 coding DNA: TGTGCCAGTAGGGGGACAGGCCTAAACTATGGCTACACCTTC.